This TCR beta chain was sequenced during a study of T cell changes during pregnancy in multiple sclerosis. The germline V gene encodes CDR1 SGHDT and CDR2 YYEEEE. The CDR3 has 18 amino acids. The V end was cut by 1 base, the J end by 3 bases, with 22 bases between. Sequencing was performed with immunoSEQ multiplex PCR; in TCRdb, only in-frame clones are kept and a portion is missing. The sample gives about 92,000 clones, roughly 92% of which show up once; 2.6% is in the top ten. This receptor was identified in a female donor with multiple sclerosis, enrolled in a pregnancy study. Sequenced material: peripheral blood, taken in the first trimester of pregnancy. This chain joins TRBV5-6 and TRBJ2-5; D gene uncertain. DNA of the CDR3: TGTGCCAGCAGCTTGTTCGTTTCGGCGGTGACTTCTAAAGAGACCCAGTACTTC. Protein: CASSLFVSAVTSKETQYF.